Following are 6 T cell receptor beta chains from one sample sequenced in a study of T-cell reconstitution after alpha-beta-depleted transplantation in children. Unique molecular identifiers were incorporated when the TCRbeta library was constructed. TCRdb called the PCR reads again in MiXCR, with one record for every CDR3 protein. The table includes 6,500 or so distinct CDR3 sequences, approximately 5.1% detected once. This specimen was PBMCs, mostly from graft donor cells, taken 180 days after TCRalphabeta/CD19-depleted stem cell transplant. Every receptor here comes from a child under three years old who had a stem cell transplant for acute myeloid leukemia, so the T cells may come from the graft donor.

This clonotype was counted many times. This chain links TRBV6-5 with TRBJ1-4, with D hard to call. The ends were cut back, 8 bases at V and 5 bases at J, with 12 bases in the middle. The CDR3 covers 13 residues. The germline gives CDR1 MNHEY, CDR2 SVGAGI. This CDR3 reads CASLRAGNEKLFF. DNA for the CDR3: TGTGCCAGCTTAAGGGCTGGGAATGAAAAACTGTTTTTT.

This clonotype is termed medium-sized. V is TRBV28 and J is TRBJ2-1, with a weak D call TRBD1 (6 bases). V dropped 5 bases and J dropped 4 bases, with 15 bases sitting between them. CDR1 MDHEN and CDR2 SYDVKM come from the germline V gene. The CDR3 is 15 residues long. The CDR3 spells CASSPRKGVYNEQFF. The CDR3 nucleotides read TGTGCCAGCAGTCCCCGGAAGGGGGTATACAATGAGCAGTTCTTC.

In this sample, this clonotype turned up many times. The gene calls are TRBV5-6 and TRBJ1-3; D is unresolved. Germline V lookup: CDR1 SGHDT, CDR2 YYEEEE. Trimming removed 3 bases from V and 0 bases from J, with 10 bases in between. This CDR3 region has 15 residues. The CDR3 bases are TGTGCCAGCAGCTCTGACTGGACCTCTGGAAACACCATATATTTT. Translating gives CASSSDWTSGNTIYF.

This clonotype is medium-sized within its sample. This chain joins TRBV29-1 and TRBJ1-1; 7 bases are shared with TRBD1. CDR1 and CDR2 (germline): SQVTM, ANQGSEA. The trim removed 4 bases at V and 0 bases at J, leaving 2 bases unmatched. This CDR3 contains 13 residues. CDR3 coding DNA: TGCAGCGTTGCACAGGGGCTGAACACTGAAGCTTTCTTT. Translation gives CSVAQGLNTEAFF.

This clonotype is classed as medium-sized. The chain uses TRBV28 and TRBJ2-5; possibly TRBD2 for D (5 bases). The CDR3 consists of 14 residues. Germline CDR1 is MDHEN and CDR2 is SYDVKM. The V end was cut by 6 bases, the J end by 2 bases, with 13 bases between. Here the CDR3 reads CASSRTSVQETQYF. The CDR3 nucleotides read TGTGCCAGCAGCCGTACTAGTGTGCAAGAGACCCAGTACTTC.

This clonotype occurred many times. The chain joins TRBV7-8 to TRBJ1-5; no firm D call. Germline loops: CDR1 SGHVS, CDR2 FQNEAQ. The CDR3 runs 14 residues. The V and J ends lost 4 bases and 5 bases respectively, with 12 bases between them. DNA of the CDR3: TGTGCCAGCAGCTGGGGAAGGGCCCATCAGCCCCAGCATTTT. Amino acid sequence: CASSWGRAHQPQHF.